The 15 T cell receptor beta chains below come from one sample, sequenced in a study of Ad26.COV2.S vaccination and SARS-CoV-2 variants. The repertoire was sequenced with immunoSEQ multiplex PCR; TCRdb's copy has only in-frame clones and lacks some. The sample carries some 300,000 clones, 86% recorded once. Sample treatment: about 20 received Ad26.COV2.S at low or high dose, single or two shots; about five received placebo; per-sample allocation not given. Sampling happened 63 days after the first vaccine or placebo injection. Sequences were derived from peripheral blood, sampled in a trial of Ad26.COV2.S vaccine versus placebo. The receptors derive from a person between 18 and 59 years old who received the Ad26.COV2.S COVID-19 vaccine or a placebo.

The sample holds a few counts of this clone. The CDR3 region has the DNA TGTGCCAGCAGACCCACCGGCTCGGGCACTGAAGCTTTCTTT. Protein: CASRPTGSGTEAFF. The rearrangement uses TRBV5-4 and TRBJ1-1, with D uncertain. Trimming stripped 5 bases from V and 4 bases from J, with 15 bases between. Per germline, CDR1 SGHNT and CDR2 YYREEE (reference sequence). The CDR3 loop spans 14 amino acids.

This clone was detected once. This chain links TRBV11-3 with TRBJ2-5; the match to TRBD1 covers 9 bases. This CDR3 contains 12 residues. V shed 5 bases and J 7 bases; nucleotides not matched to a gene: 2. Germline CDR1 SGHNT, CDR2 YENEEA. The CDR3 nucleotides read TGTGCCAGCAGCCTGGACAGGGGGACCCAGTACTTC. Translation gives CASSLDRGTQYF.

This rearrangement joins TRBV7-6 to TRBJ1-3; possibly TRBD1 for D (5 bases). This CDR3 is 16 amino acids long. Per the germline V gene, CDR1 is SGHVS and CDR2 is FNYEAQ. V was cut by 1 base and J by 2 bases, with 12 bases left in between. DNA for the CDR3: TGTGCCAGCAGCTTAGAGCAGGGTCGAGCTGGAAACACCATATATTTT. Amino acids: CASSLEQGRAGNTIYF.

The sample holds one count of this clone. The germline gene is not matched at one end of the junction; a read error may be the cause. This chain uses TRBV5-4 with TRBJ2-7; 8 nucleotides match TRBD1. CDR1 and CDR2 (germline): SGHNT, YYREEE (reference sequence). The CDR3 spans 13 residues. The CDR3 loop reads CASSLFSGGHQNF. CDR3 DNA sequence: TGTGCCAGCAGCTTGTTTTCAGGGGGCCACCAGAACTTC. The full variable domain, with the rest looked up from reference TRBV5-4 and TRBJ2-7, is ETGVTQSPTHLIKTRGQQVTLRCSSQSGHNTVSWYQQALGQGPQFIFQYYREEENGRGNFPPRFSGLQFPNYSSELNVNALELDDSALYLCASSLFSGGHQNFGPGTRLTVT.

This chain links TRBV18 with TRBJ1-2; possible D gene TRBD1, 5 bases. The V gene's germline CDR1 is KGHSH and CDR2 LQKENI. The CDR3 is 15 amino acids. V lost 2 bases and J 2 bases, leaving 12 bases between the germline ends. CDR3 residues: CASSPGVGVNYGYTF. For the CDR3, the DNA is TGTGCCAGCTCACCAGGAGTAGGGGTGAACTATGGCTACACCTTC.

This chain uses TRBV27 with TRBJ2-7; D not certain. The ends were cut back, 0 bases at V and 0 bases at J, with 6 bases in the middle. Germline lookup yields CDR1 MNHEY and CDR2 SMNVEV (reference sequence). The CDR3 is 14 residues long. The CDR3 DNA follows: TGTGCCAGCAGTTTATCTAGGAACTCCTACGAGCAGTACTTC. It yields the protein CASSLSRNSYEQYF.

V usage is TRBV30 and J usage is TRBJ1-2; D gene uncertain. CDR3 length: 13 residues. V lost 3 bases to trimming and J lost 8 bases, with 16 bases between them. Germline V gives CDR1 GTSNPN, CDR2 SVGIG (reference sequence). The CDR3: CAWSPVRADGYTF. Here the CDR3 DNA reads TGTGCCTGGAGCCCAGTCCGTGCCGACGGCTACACCTTC.

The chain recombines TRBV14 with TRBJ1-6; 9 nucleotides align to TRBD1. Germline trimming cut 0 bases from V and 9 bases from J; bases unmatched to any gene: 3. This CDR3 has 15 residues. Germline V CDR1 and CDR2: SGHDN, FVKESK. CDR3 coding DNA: TGTGCCAGCAGCCAAGATCACAGGGGGCTTTCACCCCTCCACTTT. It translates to CASSQDHRGLSPLHF.

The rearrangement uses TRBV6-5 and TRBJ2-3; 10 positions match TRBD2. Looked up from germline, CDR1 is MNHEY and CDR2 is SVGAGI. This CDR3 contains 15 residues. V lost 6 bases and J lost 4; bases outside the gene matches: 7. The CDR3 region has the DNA TGTGCCAGCAGGGCAGCGGGGGGGTGGTCAGATACGCAGTATTTT. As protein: CASRAAGGWSDTQYF.

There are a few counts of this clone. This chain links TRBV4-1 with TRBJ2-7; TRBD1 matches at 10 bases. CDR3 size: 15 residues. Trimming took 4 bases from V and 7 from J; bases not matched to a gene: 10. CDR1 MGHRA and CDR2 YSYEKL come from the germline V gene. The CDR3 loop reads CASSRQDRGRGEQYF. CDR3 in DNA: TGCGCCAGCAGCCGACAAGACAGGGGGCGAGGGGAGCAGTACTTC.

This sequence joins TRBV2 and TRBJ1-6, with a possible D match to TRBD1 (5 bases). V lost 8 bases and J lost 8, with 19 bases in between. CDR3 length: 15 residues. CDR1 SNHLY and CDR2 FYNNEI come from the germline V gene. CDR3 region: CASLAVLGEYSPLHF. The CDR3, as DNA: TGTGCCAGCCTCGCTGTCTTGGGGGAATATTCACCCCTCCACTTT.

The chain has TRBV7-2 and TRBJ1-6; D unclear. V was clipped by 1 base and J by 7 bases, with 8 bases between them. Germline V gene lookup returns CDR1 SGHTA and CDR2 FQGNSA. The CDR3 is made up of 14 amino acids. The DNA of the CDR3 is TGTGCCAGCAGCTTAGGGGTAACCAATTCACCCCTCCACTTT. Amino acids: CASSLGVTNSPLHF.

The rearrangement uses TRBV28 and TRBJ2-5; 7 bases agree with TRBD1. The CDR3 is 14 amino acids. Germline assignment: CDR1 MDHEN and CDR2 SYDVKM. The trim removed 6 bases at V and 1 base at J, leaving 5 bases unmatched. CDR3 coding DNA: TGTGCCAGCAGCCGTGACAGGGTCCAAGAGACCCAGTACTTC. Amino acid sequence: CASSRDRVQETQYF. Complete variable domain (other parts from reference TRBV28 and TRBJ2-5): DVKVTQSSRYLVKRTGEKVFLECVQDMDHENMFWYRQDPGLGLRLIYFSYDVKMKEKGDIPEGYSVSREKKERFSLILESASTNQTSMYLCASSRDRVQETQYFGPGTRLLVL.

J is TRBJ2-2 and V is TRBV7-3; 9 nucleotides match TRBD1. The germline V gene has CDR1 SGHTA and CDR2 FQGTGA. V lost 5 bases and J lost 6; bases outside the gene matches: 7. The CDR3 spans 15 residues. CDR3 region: CASSDGTGWPGELFF. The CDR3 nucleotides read TGTGCCAGCAGCGATGGGACAGGGTGGCCCGGGGAGCTGTTTTTT.

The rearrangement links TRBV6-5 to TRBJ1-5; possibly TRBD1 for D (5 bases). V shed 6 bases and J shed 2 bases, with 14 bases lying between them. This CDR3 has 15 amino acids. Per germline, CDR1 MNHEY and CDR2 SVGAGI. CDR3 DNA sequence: TGTGCCAGCAGGGGGAGGCAGGGAGGCAATCAGCCCCAGCATTTT. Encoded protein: CASRGRQGGNQPQHF.